The 5 T cell receptor beta chains in this list originate from one sample, sequenced in a study of shared clonotypes between healthy human individuals. Only in-frame clones appear in the TCRdb table, and some are missing; sequencing was by immunoSEQ multiplex PCR. The sample lists 950,000 to 1,200,000 clones; around three quarters were seen once. Sequencing was performed on memory CD4+ T cells from PBMCs. Stated subset: CD45RA-negative fraction. Receptor source: a man between 18 and 29 years old in good health. Some clones in this sample may be carry-over from other donors' samples.

The rearrangement links TRBV5-4 to TRBJ1-2; 11 bases fit TRBD1. Germline lookup yields CDR1 SGHNT and CDR2 YYREEE (reference sequence). Trimming cost V 4 bases and J 4 bases; bases outside gene matches: 6. This CDR3 spans 15 amino acids. CDR3 in DNA: TGTGCCAGCAGCGGGCGGACAGGGGGCGTCTATGGCTACACCTTC. Its translation: CASSGRTGGVYGYTF.

This chain connects TRBV11-3 to TRBJ2-1; TRBD2 matches 7 bases. The CDR3 is made up of 16 amino acids. V dropped 2 bases and J dropped 6; count of bases not matched to a gene: 10. Per germline, CDR1 SGHNT and CDR2 YENEEA. The CDR3 spells CASSLKAGVVGNEQFF. CDR3 in DNA: TGTGCCAGCAGCTTAAAGGCGGGAGTCGTAGGCAATGAGCAGTTCTTC. The whole variable domain, filled in from reference TRBV11-3 and TRBJ2-1, reads EAGVVQSPRYKIIEKKQPVAFWCNPISGHNTLYWYLQNLGQGPELLIRYENEEAVDDSQLPKDRFSAERLKGVDSTLKIQPAELGDSAVYLCASSLKAGVVGNEQFFGPGTRLTVL.

This clone was found a few times. The V gene is TRBV29-1, the J gene TRBJ2-7; 14 positions agree with TRBD2. Germline loops: CDR1 SQVTM, CDR2 ANQGSEA. The CDR3 runs 13 residues. V dropped 7 bases and J dropped 6; count of bases not matched to a gene: 5. CDR3 in amino acids: CSAKGTSGSEQYF. In DNA form, the CDR3 reads TGCAGCGCCAAAGGGACTAGCGGGAGCGAGCAGTACTTC.

V and J are TRBV5-1 and TRBJ2-5; D may be TRBD2 (6 bases). Germline V CDR1 and CDR2: SGHRS, YFSETQ. The CDR3 contains 15 residues. Trimming stripped 0 bases from V and 3 bases from J, with 12 bases between. The CDR3 is CASSLVLSSEETQYF. CDR3 bases: TGCGCCAGCAGCTTGGTATTGTCTAGCGAAGAGACCCAGTACTTC. Full variable domain (rest looked up from reference TRBV5-1 and TRBJ2-5): KAGVTQTPRYLIKTRGQQVTLSCSPISGHRSVSWYQQTPGQGLQFLFEYFSETQRNKGNFPGRFSGRQFSNSRSEMNVSTLELGDSALYLCASSLVLSSEETQYFGPGTRLLVL.

J is TRBJ1-1 and V is TRBV11-2; D not resolved. Germline CDR1 SGHAT, CDR2 FQNNGV. V lost 1 base to trimming and J lost 8 bases, with 8 bases between them. The CDR3 is 12 amino acids. CDR3 residues: CASSLAETEAFF. The CDR3 coding sequence is TGTGCCAGCAGCTTAGCTGAAACAGAAGCTTTCTTT.